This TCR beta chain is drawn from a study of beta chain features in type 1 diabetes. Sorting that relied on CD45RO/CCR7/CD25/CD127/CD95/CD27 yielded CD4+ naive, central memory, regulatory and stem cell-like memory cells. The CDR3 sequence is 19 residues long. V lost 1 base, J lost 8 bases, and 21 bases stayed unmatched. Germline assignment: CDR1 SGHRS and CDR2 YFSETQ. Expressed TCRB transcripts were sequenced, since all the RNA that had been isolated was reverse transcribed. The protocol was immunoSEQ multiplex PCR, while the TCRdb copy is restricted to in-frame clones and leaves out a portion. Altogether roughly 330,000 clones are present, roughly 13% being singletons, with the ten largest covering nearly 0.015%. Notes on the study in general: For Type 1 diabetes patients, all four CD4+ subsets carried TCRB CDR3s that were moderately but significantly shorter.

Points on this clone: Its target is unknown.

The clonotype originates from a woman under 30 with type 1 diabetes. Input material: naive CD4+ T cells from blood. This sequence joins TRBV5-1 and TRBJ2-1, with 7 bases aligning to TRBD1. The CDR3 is CASSLPDPSTGRFVDEQFF. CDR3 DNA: TGCGCCAGCAGCTTGCCGGATCCGTCGACAGGGCGGTTTGTCGATGAGCAGTTCTTC.